These 11 T cell receptor beta chains were sequenced from one sample in a study of regulatory T cells in long-lasting Graves disease. Time point denoted: persistent/refractory GD, antithyroid drugs over 5 years with positive TRAb. RNA from PBMCs was the source of the TCR library. Construction of TCR beta libraries relied on iRepertoire HTBI primers and on Arm-PCR targeting CDR3 regions. In TCRdb, the multiplex PCR reads were re-called with MiXCR into one record per CDR3 protein. In the table there are roughly 700,000 distinct CDR3 sequences, about 32% of which are singletons. The sample in question was peripheral blood mononuclear cells (PBMCs), obtained when the disease was refractory, from a patient treated with antithyroid drugs. Receptors originate from a female donor with Graves disease.

The chain links TRBV20-1 to TRBJ2-3, with D possibly TRBD2 on 6 matching bases. V was shortened by 6 bases and J by 6 bases, with 16 bases between the two germline ends. Germline loops: CDR1 DFQATT, CDR2 SNEGSKA (reference sequence). The CDR3 contains 13 residues. In DNA form, the CDR3 reads TGCAGTGCCCCCGTCGGAGGGGACGATACGCAGTATTTT. This translates into CSAPVGGDDTQYF.

The rearrangement links TRBV7-2 to TRBJ1-5; 7 bases match TRBD1. The CDR3 extends over 15 amino acids. V lost 3 bases and J lost 7; bases outside the gene matches: 9. CDR1 SGHTA and CDR2 FQGNSA come from the germline V gene. The CDR3 spells CASSFAGTVAQPQHF. Here the CDR3 DNA reads TGTGCCAGCAGCTTCGCCGGGACAGTTGCCCAGCCCCAGCATTTT. The complete variable domain, with remaining parts taken from reference TRBV7-2 and TRBJ1-5, reads GAGVSQSPSNKVTEKGKDVELRCDPISGHTALYWYRQSLGQGLEFLIYFQGNSAPDKSGLPSDRFSAERTGGSVSTLTIQRTQQEDSAVYLCASSFAGTVAQPQHFGDGTRLSIL.

This clonotype came up many times. The V gene is TRBV6-1, the J gene TRBJ2-7, with TRBD1 matching 8 bases. Germline CDR1 and CDR2: MNHNS and SASEGT. The CDR3 totals 15 residues. Losses at the gene ends were 8 bases for V and 5 bases for J; bases not matched to a gene: 14. The CDR3 protein is CASVSRTGSYNEQYF. The CDR3 region has the DNA TGTGCCAGCGTCTCTCGGACAGGGTCTTACAACGAGCAGTACTTC.

The chain employs TRBV27 and TRBJ2-7; TRBD1 aligns across 7 bases. The CDR3 has 14 amino acids. Germline V gene lookup returns CDR1 MNHEY and CDR2 SMNVEV (reference sequence). The V segment lost 5 bases and the J segment 5 bases; nucleotides outside the gene matches: 9. The CDR3 loop is CASSVNRGPNEQYF. CDR3 DNA: TGTGCCAGCAGTGTAAACAGGGGCCCCAACGAGCAGTACTTC.

This clonotype has more than one count but fewer than ten. V gene TRBV11-2 combines with J gene TRBJ1-2; D remains unclear. Trimming removed 3 bases at V and 5 bases at J, with 13 bases between. Per the germline V gene, CDR1 is SGHAT and CDR2 is FQNNGV. The CDR3 totals 14 residues. CDR3: CASSFGKETYGYTF. CDR3 sequence (DNA): TGTGCCAGCAGCTTCGGTAAGGAAACATATGGCTACACCTTC.

The gene calls are TRBV18 and TRBJ1-2; 8 nucleotides align to TRBD1. Germline values: CDR1 KGHSH, CDR2 LQKENI. This CDR3 comprises 17 residues. V dropped 3 bases and J dropped 4; count of bases not matched to a gene: 13. CDR3 bases: TGTGCCAGCTCACCGTTGACAGGGGAAGGCTTTCGCTATGGCTACACCTTC. Translating gives CASSPLTGEGFRYGYTF.

This sequence joins TRBV20-1 and TRBJ2-5; no definite D call. The CDR3 sequence is 12 residues long. Germline CDR1 reads DFQATT; CDR2 reads SNEGSKA (reference sequence). Trimming took off 1 base at V and 4 bases at J, with 7 bases between the two ends. The CDR3 reads CSARADGETQYF. The DNA of the CDR3 is TGCAGTGCTAGAGCGGATGGAGAGACCCAGTACTTC.

The chain recombines TRBV5-1 with TRBJ2-7; TRBD2 aligns across 8 bases. V gave up 7 bases and J gave up 2 bases; unmatched junction bases: 5. The CDR3 is 13 amino acids. Germline V gene lookup returns CDR1 SGHRS and CDR2 YFSETQ. As DNA, the CDR3 is TGCGCCAGCGAGAGCGGGAGCGCCTACGAGCAGTACTTC. Its protein product is CASESGSAYEQYF.

Worth noting for this clonotype: A read error may account for a junction end that differs from germline. The chain couples TRBV5-1 to TRBJ1-1; D remains unclear. CDR1 SGHRS and CDR2 YFSETQ come from the germline V gene. There are 13 residues in the CDR3. For the CDR3, the DNA is TGCGCCAGCAGCTTAGACTCCCACACCGAAGCTTTCTTT. It is translated as CASSLDSHTEAFF.

This chain connects TRBV15 to TRBJ2-2; D perhaps matches TRBD2 (6 bases). The CDR3 length is 14 residues. V was clipped by 3 bases and J by 6 bases, with 11 bases between them. From germline, CDR1 is LNHNV and CDR2 YYDKDF (reference sequence). The CDR3 spells CATSSGTPPGELFF. CDR3 nucleotides: TGTGCCACCAGCAGTGGGACTCCTCCCGGGGAGCTGTTTTTT.

This clonotype occurred many times. The V call is TRBV2, the J call TRBJ1-4, with 8 bases that match TRBD1. Germline V gives CDR1 SNHLY, CDR2 FYNNEI. Unmatched junction bases numbered 7, after V lost 6 bases and J lost 4 bases. The CDR3 totals 15 residues. CDR3 region: CASRKKTGDNEKLFF. The CDR3 nucleotides are TGTGCCAGCAGAAAAAAGACAGGGGATAATGAAAAACTGTTTTTT.